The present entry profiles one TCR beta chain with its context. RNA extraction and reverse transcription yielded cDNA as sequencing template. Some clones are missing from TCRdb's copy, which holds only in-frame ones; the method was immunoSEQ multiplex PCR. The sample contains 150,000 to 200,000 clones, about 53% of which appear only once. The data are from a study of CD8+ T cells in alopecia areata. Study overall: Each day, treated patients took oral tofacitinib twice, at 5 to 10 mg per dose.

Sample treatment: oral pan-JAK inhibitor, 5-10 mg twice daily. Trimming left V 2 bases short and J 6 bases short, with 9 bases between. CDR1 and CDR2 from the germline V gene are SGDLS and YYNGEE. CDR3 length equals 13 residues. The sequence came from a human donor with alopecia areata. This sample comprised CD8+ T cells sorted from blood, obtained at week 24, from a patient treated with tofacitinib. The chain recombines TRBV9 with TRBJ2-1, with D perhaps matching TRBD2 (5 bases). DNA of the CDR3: TGTGCCAGCAGCGTGGAGGATCGCAATGAGCAGTTCTTC. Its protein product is CASSVEDRNEQFF.